The clone carrying this T cell receptor (beta chain) was recorded many times. Germline CDR1 and CDR2: SNHLY and FYNNEI. The CDR3 loop spans 12 amino acids. Deletions cut 7 bases from V and 8 bases from J, with 14 bases between. The record originates from a study of human T cells and chemical hapten exposure. Single cDNA molecules in the library carried unique molecular identifiers attached during preparation. MiXCR, run by TCRdb on the RACE reads, gives a single entry per CDR3 protein. The sample lists around 110,000 distinct CDR3 sequences, about an eighth occurring once. Time point reported: patch test 1, 2 weeks after DPC sensitization. Noted treatment: therapeutic diphenylcyclopropenone sensitization with weekly scalp DPC. The total RNA was obtained from whole blood that was not fractionated.

The starting material was whole blood, obtained in connection with sensitization to the hapten diphenylcyclopropenone (DPC). The sequence derives from a woman aged 45-59 years with alopecia areata. Some clones in this sample may be carry-over from other donors' samples. V is TRBV2 and J is TRBJ1-1; D is unresolved. CDR3 region: CASNEVRSEAFF. DNA for the CDR3: TGTGCCAGCAACGAGGTGAGGAGCGAAGCTTTCTTT.